The following is a T cell receptor (beta chain) sequence with its context. The sample is drawn from a study of blood T cell repertoires in COVID-19. Using immunoSEQ multiplex PCR, the repertoire was profiled, and TCRdb retains in-frame clones only, with some absent. Here the sample spans around 250,000 clones, about 90% being singletons. The CDR3 length is 16 residues. Germline V lookup: CDR1 LNHDA, CDR2 SQIVND (reference sequence). Trimming removed 1 base at V and 0 bases at J, with 10 bases between. This sequence joins TRBV19 and TRBJ1-5, with unresolved D. Sequences were obtained from PBMCs or T cells enriched from blood (not recorded which). The TCR comes from a woman in her 40s who had been exposed to COVID-19. The CDR3 here is CASSIGRATSNQPQHF. The CDR3, as DNA: TGTGCCAGTAGTATAGGGAGAGCAACTAGCAATCAGCCCCAGCATTTT.